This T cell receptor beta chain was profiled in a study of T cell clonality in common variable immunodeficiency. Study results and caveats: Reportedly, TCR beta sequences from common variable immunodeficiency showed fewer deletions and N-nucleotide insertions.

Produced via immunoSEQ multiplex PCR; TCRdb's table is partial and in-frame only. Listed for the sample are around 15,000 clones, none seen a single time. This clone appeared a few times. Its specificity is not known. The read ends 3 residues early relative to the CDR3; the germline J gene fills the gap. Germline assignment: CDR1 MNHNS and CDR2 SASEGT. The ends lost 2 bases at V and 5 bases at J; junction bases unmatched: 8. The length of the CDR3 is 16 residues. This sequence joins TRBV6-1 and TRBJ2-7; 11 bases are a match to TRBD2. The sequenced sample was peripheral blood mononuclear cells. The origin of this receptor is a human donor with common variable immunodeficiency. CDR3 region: CASSEWVLAGAHEQYF. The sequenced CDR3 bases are TGTGCCAGCAGTGAATGGGTACTAGCGGGGGCCCACGAG.